This passage covers 25 T cell receptor beta chains from one sample sequenced in a study of blood T cell repertoires in COVID-19. Clones were read by immunoSEQ multiplex PCR, and TCRdb kept only the in-frame ones, dropping some. The table lists approximately 350,000 clones, 75% to 90% of them singletons, with about 6% in the top ten. Sequencing was performed on peripheral blood. These receptors were taken from a woman aged 45-65 years with COVID-19, enrolled during active disease.

The rearrangement links TRBV19 to TRBJ2-1; 7 bases fit TRBD2. Germline V CDR1 and CDR2: LNHDA, SQIVND (reference sequence). The CDR3 has 15 amino acids. Trimming removed 6 bases from V and 4 bases from J; junction bases left unmatched: 9. DNA for the CDR3: TGTGCCAGTAGGCCCGCGGCTAGCGGTTACAATGAGCAGTTCTTC. Amino acid sequence: CASRPAASGYNEQFF.

The chain uses TRBV15 and TRBJ1-5; TRBD1 matches 8 bases. V dropped 3 bases and J dropped 8; count of bases not matched to a gene: 12. The length of the CDR3 is 16 residues. CDR1 and CDR2 (germline): LNHNV, YYDKDF (reference sequence). The CDR3 protein is CATSSGTGDIKEPQHF. CDR3 in DNA: TGTGCCACCAGCAGCGGGACAGGAGATATCAAGGAGCCCCAGCATTTT. Combining the CDR3 with reference TRBV15 and TRBJ1-5 gives the whole variable domain DAMVIQNPRYQVTQFGKPVTLSCSQTLNHNVMYWYQQKSSQAPKLLFHYYDKDFNNEADTPDNFQSRRPNTSFCFLDIRSPGLGDTAMYLCATSSGTGDIKEPQHFGDGTRLSIL.

The chain carries TRBV7-8 and TRBJ1-1, with TRBD1 as a possible D gene (5 bases). Germline loops: CDR1 SGHVS, CDR2 FQNEAQ. Trimming stripped 3 bases from V and 11 bases from J, with 13 bases between. The CDR3 spans 12 residues. The CDR3 loop is CASSLGLFGAFF. Written as DNA, the CDR3 is TGTGCCAGCAGCTTGGGACTCTTTGGGGCTTTCTTT.

The V and J genes are TRBV6-5 and TRBJ2-6; a possible D gene is TRBD1 (6 bases). The germline V and J ends were trimmed by 6 bases and 0 bases, with 9 bases remaining between them. CDR1 MNHEY and CDR2 SVGAGI come from the germline V gene. The CDR3 extends over 15 amino acids. CDR3 DNA: TGTGCCAGCAGAGGACAGAGCTCTGGGGCCAACGTCCTGACTTTC. Its translation is CASRGQSSGANVLTF.

The V and J genes are TRBV19 and TRBJ2-7; the D is unclear. Trimming removed 4 bases from V and 3 bases from J, with 16 bases in between. The CDR3 is made up of 15 amino acids. The germline V gene encodes CDR1 LNHDA and CDR2 SQIVND (reference sequence). The DNA of the CDR3 is TGTGCCAGTAGTAAAGCTCCCCTGCCCCTCTACGAGCAGTACTTC. Translating it yields CASSKAPLPLYEQYF.

The chain has TRBV28 and TRBJ1-2; 7 nucleotides match TRBD1. This CDR3 is 13 amino acids long. J was trimmed by 1 base and V by 8 bases; bases with no gene match: 4. Germline V gene sequence: CDR1 MDHEN, CDR2 SYDVKM. This CDR3 reads CASGDRVNYGYTF. CDR3 in DNA: TGTGCCAGCGGTGACAGGGTTAACTATGGCTACACCTTC.

In regard to this clone: One end of the junction is discordant with germline, which a read error may explain. The J gene is TRBJ2-3, the V gene TRBV5-4; 9 bases agree with TRBD2. Germline V gene sequence: CDR1 SGHNT, CDR2 YYREEE (reference sequence). The CDR3 loop spans 17 amino acids. The DNA for the CDR3 is TGTGCAAGCAGCCCTAGCGGGGCCGGAGGTCGTTGGGATACGCAGTATTTT. As protein: CASSPSGAGGRWDTQYF.

The sample holds one count of this clone. The chain joins TRBV27 to TRBJ2-5; no reliable D call. CDR3 length equals 12 residues. Germline V CDR1 and CDR2: MNHEY, SMNVEV (reference sequence). With 5 bases removed from V and 5 bases from J, the gap between germline ends came to 9 bases. The CDR3 DNA follows: TGTGCCAGCAGTCACCTCGGGGAGACCCAGTACTTC. Amino acid sequence: CASSHLGETQYF.

As DNA, the CDR3 is TGTGCCAGTAGTATAGGGACAGGGAATTACGAGCAGTACTTC. Translating gives CASSIGTGNYEQYF. The gene calls are TRBV19 and TRBJ2-7; 8 positions agree with TRBD1. Per germline, CDR1 LNHDA and CDR2 SQIVND (reference sequence). The CDR3 contains 14 residues. Trimming cost V 1 base and J 4 bases; bases outside gene matches: 3.

This rearrangement joins TRBV4-2 to TRBJ2-1; 10 bases are a match to TRBD2. Germline assignment: CDR1 LGHNA and CDR2 YNFKEQ. The ends lost 4 bases at V and 5 bases at J; junction bases unmatched: 11. The CDR3 is made up of 17 amino acids. In DNA, the CDR3 is TGTGCCAGCAGCCCAGTAACGGGGACTAGCGTAAACAATGAGCAGTTCTTC. It codes for CASSPVTGTSVNNEQFF.

The table lists this clone with a count of one. This chain's CDR3 is CASSQASGTGFYEQYF. As DNA, the CDR3 is TGTGCCAGCAGCCAAGCTTCCGGGACAGGCTTCTACGAGCAGTACTTC. The chain is built from TRBV3-1 (or the pseudogene TRBV3-2) and TRBJ2-7; 8 positions match TRBD1. Trimming removed 1 base from V and 3 bases from J; junction bases left unmatched: 8. The CDR3 is 16 amino acids. CDR1 and CDR2 from the germline V gene are LGHDT and YNNKEL (reference sequence).

The chain recombines TRBV28 with TRBJ2-7; D remains ambiguous. The CDR3 runs to 13 residues. Germline CDR1 reads MDHEN; CDR2 reads SYDVKM. V shed 3 bases and J shed 1 base, with 7 bases lying between them. CDR3 residues: CASSFLDSYEQYF. The CDR3 DNA reads as TGTGCCAGCAGTTTTCTAGATTCCTACGAGCAGTACTTC.

This chain joins TRBV10-1 and TRBJ2-3; 7 bases map to TRBD1. The CDR3 totals 16 residues. Germline V gene data show CDR1 as WNHNN and CDR2 as SYGVQD (reference sequence). V was pared by 2 bases and J by 2 bases, with 7 bases of the junction left unmatched. CDR3 amino acids: CASSEMTGTFTDTQYF. The DNA of the CDR3 is TGCGCCAGCAGTGAGATGACAGGGACCTTCACAGATACGCAGTATTTT.

The chain recombines TRBV27 with TRBJ2-7, with TRBD1 matching 8 bases. Looked up from germline, CDR1 is MNHEY and CDR2 is SMNVEV (reference sequence). V was pared by 3 bases and J by 6 bases, with 10 bases of the junction left unmatched. The CDR3 contains 15 residues. The CDR3 DNA reads as TGTGCCAGCAGTTTTCCCGGGACAGGAACTGGCGAGCAGTACTTC. This sequence encodes CASSFPGTGTGEQYF.

This chain uses TRBV5-1 with TRBJ2-1, with 12 bases aligning to TRBD2. V lost 4 bases to trimming and J lost 0 bases; unmatched junction nucleotides: 5. CDR3 length equals 17 residues. Germline V gene sequence: CDR1 SGHRS, CDR2 YFSETQ. CDR3 region: CASSPGLAGTSYNEQFF. The CDR3 DNA reads TGCGCCAGCAGCCCGGGACTAGCGGGTACCTCCTACAATGAGCAGTTCTTC.

V and J are TRBV11-2 and TRBJ2-7, with a weak D call TRBD2 (6 bases). The CDR3 sequence is 19 residues long. With 4 bases removed from V and 4 bases from J, the gap between germline ends came to 29 bases. Germline CDR1 reads SGHAT; CDR2 reads FQNNGV. For the CDR3, the DNA is TGTGCCAGCAGCTCCCTCCTTCCAGGGCGGAGGGCTTTGGGATACGAGCAGTACTTC. It translates to CASSSLLPGRRALGYEQYF.

The chain links TRBV3-1 (or the pseudogene TRBV3-2) to TRBJ1-1; D call uncertain. This CDR3 comprises 15 residues. CDR1 LGHDT and CDR2 YNNKEL come from the germline V gene (reference sequence). V lost 7 bases to trimming and J lost 1 base, with 16 bases between them. CDR3 DNA sequence: TGTGCCAGCAACCATGTCGGGTTCGGGAACACTGAAGCTTTCTTT. Translation: CASNHVGFGNTEAFF.

The rearrangement uses TRBV19 and TRBJ2-1; no clear D gene. Germline V gene lookup returns CDR1 LNHDA and CDR2 SQIVND (reference sequence). The CDR3 runs 13 residues. The V end was cut by 3 bases, the J end by 2 bases, with 5 bases between. The CDR3 loop reads CASSILAYNEQFF. DNA of the CDR3: TGTGCCAGTAGTATCCTAGCCTACAATGAGCAGTTCTTC.

The rearrangement uses TRBV24-1 and TRBJ2-1; no clear D gene. From germline, CDR1 is KGHDR and CDR2 SFDVKD. The V and J ends lost 0 bases and 9 bases respectively, with 8 bases between them. The CDR3 totals 13 residues. CDR3 in amino acids: CATSDLPGREQFF. The CDR3, as DNA: TGTGCCACCAGTGATTTGCCAGGCCGTGAGCAGTTCTTC.

The chain combines TRBV19 with TRBJ2-1, with 8 bases matching TRBD2. V lost 3 bases and J lost 1; bases outside the gene matches: 8. The CDR3 is made up of 17 amino acids. Germline CDR1 LNHDA, CDR2 SQIVND (reference sequence). The CDR3 reads CASSISLAGRSYNEQFF. DNA of the CDR3: TGTGCCAGTAGTATCTCTTTAGCGGGAAGGTCCTACAATGAGCAGTTCTTC.

This clone was found once. Other DNA variants within this sample encode the same CDR3. V usage is TRBV11-3 and J usage is TRBJ2-7; 7 bases map to TRBD1. The germline gives CDR1 SGHNT, CDR2 YENEEA. V shed 5 bases, J shed 3 bases, and the junction held 7 bases outside the gene matches. This CDR3 spans 14 amino acids. The CDR3 here is CASSAPGQFYEQYF. CDR3 in DNA: TGTGCCAGCAGCGCCCCGGGACAGTTCTACGAGCAGTACTTC.

This chain connects TRBV14 to TRBJ2-2; 11 nucleotides align to TRBD2. Germline V gives CDR1 SGHDN, CDR2 FVKESK. J lost 5 bases, V lost 2 bases, and 4 bases had no gene match. The CDR3 runs 16 residues. The CDR3 region is CASSQPGLADTGELFF. In nucleotides, the CDR3 is TGTGCCAGCAGCCAACCGGGACTAGCGGATACCGGGGAGCTGTTTTTT.

In its sample, this clone was seen once. The rearrangement joins TRBV7-9 to TRBJ2-1, with 9 bases fitting TRBD2. This CDR3 spans 16 amino acids. Looked up from germline, CDR1 is SEHNR and CDR2 is FQNEAQ (reference sequence). V dropped 2 bases and J dropped 4; count of bases not matched to a gene: 6. CDR3 protein: CASSLRSGRSYNEQFF. CDR3 nucleotide sequence: TGTGCCAGCAGCTTACGTAGCGGGAGAAGTTACAATGAGCAGTTCTTC.

This clone was observed a handful of times. V is TRBV6-6 and J is TRBJ2-7, with 13 bases identical to TRBD2. Germline V lookup: CDR1 MNHNY, CDR2 SVGAGI (reference sequence). This CDR3 comprises 19 residues. V was pared by 5 bases and J by 6 bases, with 19 bases of the junction left unmatched. CDR3 in DNA: TGTGCCAGCAGTCCTGCGAGGTTACTAGCGGGAGGGCCCAGGAGCGAGCAGTACTTC. This gives the protein CASSPARLLAGGPRSEQYF.

CDR3 residues: CASSHNTGNTEAFF. CDR3 sequence (DNA): TGCGCCAGCAGCCACAATACAGGGAACACTGAAGCTTTCTTT. This chain links TRBV4-1 with TRBJ1-1, with a possible D match to TRBD1 (5 bases). The germline V and J ends were trimmed by 3 bases and 1 base, with 9 bases remaining between them. CDR3 size: 14 residues. From germline, CDR1 is MGHRA and CDR2 YSYEKL.